This T cell receptor beta chain came from a study of T cell responses to AZD1222 COVID-19 vaccine. Looked up from germline, CDR1 is GTSNPN and CDR2 is SVGIG (reference sequence). V was pared by 3 bases and J by 8 bases, with 19 bases between. CDR3 length: 14 amino acids. Study-level points and caveats: The donors showed a predominance of white British ancestry and of females, with possible underestimation of clonal diversity. Among AZD1222 vaccinees, only six or seven were seropositive at baseline. Without day 14 samples, only post-peak T cell repertoires were studied.

Here immunoSEQ multiplex PCR was the method, and the copy in TCRdb shows in-frame clones only, minus some. Among over 65,000 clones listed, roughly 80% were seen once. About this clone itself: The antigen is unknown.

The receptor was isolated from an adult in good health. The V and J genes are TRBV30 and TRBJ1-2, with D perhaps matching TRBD1 (6 bases). The specimen comprised peripheral blood, sampled on day 0 of AZD1222 vaccination. As DNA, the CDR3 is TGTGCCTGGAGCCTCTCTTGGGGGGCGGGGGGCTACACCTTC. Translating gives CAWSLSWGAGGYTF. The full variable domain, with the rest looked up from reference TRBV30 and TRBJ1-2, is SQTIHQWPATLVQPVGSPLSLECTVEGTSNPNLYWYRQAAGRGLQLLFYSVGIGQISSEVPQNLSASRPQDRQFILSSKKLLLSDSGFYLCAWSLSWGAGGYTFGSGTRLTVV.